This record covers a single T cell receptor beta chain. This receptor's antigen is unknown. Per-base quality was not reported, and no clone a single base away is much larger than it. Reading from cysteine to phenylalanine, the CDR3 counts 14 amino acids. This entry keeps only the CDR3 DNA: 42 bases, framed from base 1. Based on the germline V gene, the CDR1 and CDR2 sequences are MNHNS and SASEGT. V loses 7 bases of germline sequence and J loses 7 bases, and the interval between the two ends is 17 bases. The data are from a study of cytomegalovirus exposure and HLA in healthy donors (dated by TCRdb to the late 2010s). With respect to the entire study: In an earlier analysis of around 540 of the donors, less than 350 Gb of sequence data and just under 120 million unique TCR beta sequences from 150 million to 200 million T cells were reported. An early release covering around 630 HLA-typed donors comprised about 290 gigabases of sequencing data and approximately 85 million unique TCR sequences. Among the roughly 400 genotyped donors, 81% belonged to the genetic ancestry cluster associated with self-reported Caucasian donors. The study aimed to test whether cataloging public T cell receptors could reveal signatures of past pathogen exposure. The study used immunosequencing to profile the T cell repertoires of approximately 640 subjects and linked those repertoires to cytomegalovirus serostatus. A separate validation cohort of some 130 different subjects was used in addition to the 666-subject first cohort. To predict cytomegalovirus infection status, the study brought together high-throughput TCR immunosequencing, statistical association of individual TCRs with disease status, and machine learning. A later analysis re-examined previously published TCR beta repertoires from around 670 donors and added high-resolution HLA genotyping to investigate patterns of TCR occurrence. Rather than drawing on any new phenotypic data, the later analysis identified candidate immune exposures from TCR beta sequences and the way those sequences occurred across donors. To decide whether each TCR beta V gene segment behaved as functional or pseudogenic, an earlier analysis of some 570 of the donors relied on high-throughput TCR beta sequencing. Donor age, sex, ethnicity and CMV serostatus were compiled together with the repertoire data. A later genetic analysis used genome-wide SNP genotypes for about 55% of the 666 donors, treating that subset as a discovery cohort. Every repertoire in the discovery cohort had been generated on one and the same sequencing platform. HLA typing covered class I and class II loci at four-digit resolution. Typing coverage varied by locus: roughly 620-640 donors for A, B, C, DRB1 and DQB1; 522 for DQA1; over 600 for DPA1; roughly 450 for DPB1. Because of strong linkage in the cohort, four or five DR-DQ haplotypes were treated as single units for association and clustering. Among a few hundred genotyped donors of the cohort, an average of around 240,000 unique TCR beta nucleotide sequences were sequenced per donor, 15% to 20% of them non-productive.

In total, about 650 healthy bone marrow donors made up the cohort. Cohort members were all nominally healthy when sampled, although unrecorded immune exposures were likely present. The donor tested CMV seropositive and was one of the 289 seropositive cohort members. Each donor provided a peripheral blood sample, and peripheral blood mononuclear cells were used for TCR beta sequencing. The Qiagen DNeasy Blood Extraction Kit was used to extract genomic DNA from the blood cell samples. Study-level results and caveats: When HLA alleles, especially DR and DQ, strongly co-occurred, TCR associations were difficult to assign to individual alleles. A further reported finding was that TCR beta sequences accurately predicted the HLA-A and HLA-B alleles for most subjects in the first cohort. In vitro tests confirmed that three of the cytomegalovirus-associated TCR beta chains recognize cytomegalovirus antigens. A cluster of highly shared sequence variants was judged likely to represent a technical artifact of the sequencing pipeline. A later analysis found that TCR association rates varied across HLA loci, with DRB1 alleles showing the most associated TCRs and HLA-C alleles the fewest. Most CMV-associated TCR beta chains appeared to be HLA-restricted in a later analysis, and the HLA associations seemed to be driven largely by CMV exposure. In a later analysis, HLA-associated TCR beta chains were found to be more clonally expanded and to have lower generation probabilities than equally common non-associated chains. An earlier analysis of some 560 of the donors showed that most TCR beta V segments appeared in productive rearrangements either about 87% or about 30% of the time, which broadly matched IMGT annotations. The only immune exposure information available for the cohort was CMV serostatus. A later analysis reported that several top co-occurrence clusters appeared linked to parvovirus B19, influenza, CMV and Epstein-Barr virus. Some IMGT-functional V segments, including TRBV6-2 and TRBV6-3, could not be told apart with the 87-base-pair reads, so those segments were excluded. HLA typing was unavailable for some donors at each locus, so association tests used only the typed subset. Linkage disequilibrium might explain the correlated functional status among segregating V segments, but an unknown experimental factor could not be excluded. According to a later genetic analysis, donors in an Asian-associated ancestry cluster had fewer N-insertions in productive TCRs than the approximately 650-donor mean. In both the original and validation cohorts, the classifier was reported to diagnose cytomegalovirus status with high specificity and sensitivity. According to the authors, the approach could potentially be generalized to other disease states and immunological phenotypes. About 17 rarely observed V segments, including chromosome 9 orphons, were excluded from the earlier analysis of a few hundred of the donors because counts were too low. An association between a missense DCLRE1C variant and V-gene and J-gene trimming of TCR beta chains was found in a later genetic analysis and replicated in an independent cohort. Sequencing depth was assumed to be roughly uniform across donors in the presence/absence analyses, though that assumption may not hold. Most TCR sequences were observed very rarely across donors, whereas some public TCRs were present in many individuals. In a later analysis, 15,000 to 20,000 TCR beta sequences were associated with specific HLA alleles at a false discovery rate of 0.05. The study gave a list of under 200 TCR beta chains associated with cytomegalovirus. Only TCR beta chains were sequenced in this cohort, and the absence of alpha or paired-chain data limited detectable features.

Library creation used the immunoSEQ multiplex PCR assay. For the multiplex PCR, a mixture combining 60 forward primers for TCR Vbeta segments and 13 reverse primers for TCR Jbeta segments was used. The CDR3 region of rearranged TCR beta genes was amplified from genomic DNA with a multiplex PCR assay. The amplified TCR beta libraries were sequenced on the Illumina HiSeq System as 87-base-pair reads. The authors' pipeline ran thus. In a later analysis, 80 million or so unique TCR beta chains were counted across the 500 to 850 repertoires, and roughly 9.9 million of these chains were shared by at least two donors. To remove PCR and sequencing errors, raw reads were error-corrected and collapsed into unique sequences using a nearest-neighbor algorithm that merged closely related sequences. V, D and J gene segments were assigned by aligning CDR3 sequences to IMGT reference sequences. For a sequence to be retained, at least a six-nucleotide match to both a V gene segment and a J gene segment was required. A rearrangement counted as productive if the CDR3 had no stop codons and remained in frame with V and J, and every other rearrangement counted as non-productive. CDR3 was defined according to IMGT convention as the region running from the second conserved V-encoded cysteine to the conserved J-encoded phenylalanine. In an earlier analysis of roughly 580 of the donors, sequences lacking an unambiguous match to a single V gene segment were excluded. In an earlier analysis of a few hundred of the donors, V segments were called functional above 56.7% productive rearrangements and were called segregating when the between-donor standard deviation exceeded 5%. To diagnose cytomegalovirus status from the catalog of TCR beta chain sequences, a statistical classification framework was built. A later analysis assigned V and J genes by comparing TCR nucleotide sequences with IMGT/GENE-DB human TR gene sequences. Using the TCRdist pipeline, a later analysis assigned CDR3 sequences along with most-parsimonious VDJ recombination scenarios. A later analysis defined each TCR beta chain by its CDR3 amino acid sequence plus V-gene family, and excluded reads lacking a unique V-gene family. A later analysis removed 592 highly shared, low-generation-probability nucleotide sequences to deal with suspected cross-contamination and a sequencing artifact. In a later analysis, a clonal expansion index was calculated for each public chain from normalized within-repertoire ranks of inferred template counts. A later analysis computed generation probabilities with a VDJ recombination model fitted to out-of-frame rearrangements, and checked the results against IGoR. In a later analysis, hypergeometric tests were used to score TCR-TCR, TCR-HLA and TCR-CMV co-occurrence, with a repertoire-size bias correction applied to TCR pairs. False discovery rates were estimated in a later analysis by permuting HLA or CMV assignments 20 times. In a later analysis, co-occurring TCRs were grouped using DBSCAN, and TCRdist sequence similarity was added for clustering within HLA-allele-positive subsets. Co-occurrence clustering excluded repertoires with fewer than 30,000 or more than 120,000 public chains, plus five with anomalous nucleotide sharing. The immuneACCESS repertoire file appears here via TCRdb, limited to in-frame rearrangements. These files lack a portion of the clones; in checked studies, under half of the deficit traces to unresolved V genes, and the cause of the others is not known. V and J calls and clone size come straight from that table; D and trimming were deduced from the DNA. In this sample the table shows some 140,000 clones, roughly 85% of which occur a single time. In total, the top ten clones hold 6.5% of the sample.

The sequence was obtained from a middle-aged man in good health and CMV-seropositive. The chain couples TRBV6-1 to TRBJ1-5; TRBD1 is a possible D gene, resting on 6 matching bases. The sequenced material came from PBMCs. DNA sequence: TGTGCCAGCACCATAAGGGTGGGGGCGCAGCCCCAGCATTTT. This codes for CASTIRVGAQPQHF.